The entry below describes one T cell receptor beta chain. With 60 Vbeta and 13 Jbeta primers, the PCR was carried out. Measured with immunoSEQ multiplex PCR; TCRdb has only the in-frame clones, and not every one. The sample lists some 110,000 clones; roughly 76% were seen once. These data come from a study of cytomegalovirus exposure and HLA in healthy donors. CDR1 MNHNS and CDR2 SASEGT come from the germline V gene. The CDR3 runs to 16 residues. The ends lost 1 base at V and 3 bases at J; junction bases unmatched: 6. The receptor was derived from a man aged 50 to 60 in good health and CMV-seropositive. The chain is built from TRBV6-1 and TRBJ1-2, with 9 bases matching TRBD1. The sample consisted of PBMCs. The CDR3 DNA reads as TGTGCCAGCAGTGAAGTGATGGGACAGGGCTACTATGGCTACACCTTC. It yields the protein CASSEVMGQGYYGYTF.